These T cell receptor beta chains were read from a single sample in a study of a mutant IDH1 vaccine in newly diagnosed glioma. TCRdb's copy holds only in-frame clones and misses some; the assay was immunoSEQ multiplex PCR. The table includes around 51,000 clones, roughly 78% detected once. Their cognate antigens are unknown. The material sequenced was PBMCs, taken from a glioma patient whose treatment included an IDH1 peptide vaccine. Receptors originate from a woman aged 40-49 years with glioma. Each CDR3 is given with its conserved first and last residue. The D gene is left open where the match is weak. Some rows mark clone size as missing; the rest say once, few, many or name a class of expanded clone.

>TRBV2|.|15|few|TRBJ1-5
CASSVVGYSNQPQHF
TGTGCCAGCAGTGTAGTAGGGTATAGCAATCAGCCCCAGCATTTT
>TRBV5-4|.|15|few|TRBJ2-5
CASSFKFQGQETQYF
TGTGCCAGCAGCTTCAAATTTCAGGGGCAAGAGACCCAGTACTTC
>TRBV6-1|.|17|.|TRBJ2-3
CASSEDPGVKHLDTQYF
TGTGCCAGCAGTGAAGATCCGGGAGTAAAACACTTAGATACGCAGTATTTT
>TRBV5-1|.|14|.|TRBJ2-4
CASSFLGTKNIQYF
TGCGCCAGCAGCTTCCTGGGGACCAAAAACATTCAGTACTTC
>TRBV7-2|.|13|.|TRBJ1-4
CASSLSFGEKLFF
TGTGCCAGCAGCCTCTCATTCGGTGAAAAACTGTTTTTT
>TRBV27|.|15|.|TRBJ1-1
CASSTSKQGFTEAFF
TGTGCCAGCAGTACATCCAAACAGGGATTCACTGAAGCTTTCTTT
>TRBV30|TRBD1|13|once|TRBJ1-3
CAWSVGTVRDLFF
TGTGCCTGGAGTGTTGGGACAGTCAGGGACCTCTTTTTT
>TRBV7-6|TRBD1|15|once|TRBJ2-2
CASSPGQGDTGELFF
TGTGCCAGCAGCCCGGGACAGGGAGATACCGGGGAGCTGTTTTTT
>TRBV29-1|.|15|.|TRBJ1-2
CSAPTVRGKDYGYTF
TGCAGCGCCCCCACAGTAAGGGGGAAAGACTATGGCTACACCTTC
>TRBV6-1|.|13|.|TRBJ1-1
CASSRTVNTEAFF
TGTGCCAGCAGTCGGACAGTGAACACTGAAGCTTTCTTT
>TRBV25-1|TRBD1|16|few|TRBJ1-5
CASSGGKQGNNQPQHF
TGTGCCAGCAGTGGAGGGAAACAGGGGAACAATCAGCCCCAGCATTTT
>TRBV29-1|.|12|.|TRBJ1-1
CSVVGENTEAFF
TGCAGCGTTGTGGGGGAAAACACTGAAGCTTTCTTT
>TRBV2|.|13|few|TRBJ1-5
CASSETVRQPQHF
TGTGCCAGCAGCGAGACAGTAAGGCAGCCCCAGCATTTT
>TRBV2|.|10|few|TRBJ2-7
CASGRDVTYF
TGTGCCAGCGGCCGGGACGTCACCTACTTC
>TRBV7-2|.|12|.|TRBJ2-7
CASSVAPYEQYF
TGTGCCAGCAGCGTAGCCCCCTACGAGCAGTACTTC
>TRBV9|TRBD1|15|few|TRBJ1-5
CASSETGDNNQPQHF
TGTGCCAGCAGCGAGACAGGGGATAACAATCAGCCCCAGCATTTT
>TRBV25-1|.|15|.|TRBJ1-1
CASSIHGSLHTEAFF
TGTGCCAGCAGTATCCACGGGAGCCTTCACACTGAAGCTTTCTTT
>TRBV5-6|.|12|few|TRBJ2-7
CASSATSYEQYF
TGTGCCAGCAGCGCTACTAGCTACGAGCAGTACTTC
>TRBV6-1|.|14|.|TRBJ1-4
CASSVRPGPEKLFF
TGTGCCAGCAGCGTCAGGCCAGGCCCCGAAAAACTGTTTTTT
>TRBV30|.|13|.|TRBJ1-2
CAWRRLSRYGYTF
TGTGCCTGGAGGCGACTTAGTCGGTATGGCTACACCTTC
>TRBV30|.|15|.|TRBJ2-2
CAWRGGDGHTGELFF
TGTGCCTGGAGAGGAGGGGACGGACACACCGGGGAGCTGTTTTTT
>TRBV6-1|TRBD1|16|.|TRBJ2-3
CASSAEPKTGGYTQYF
TGTGCCAGCAGTGCAGAGCCGAAAACAGGGGGCTATACGCAGTATTTT
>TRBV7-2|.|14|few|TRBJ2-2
CASSLGGNTGELFF
TGTGCCAGCAGCTTAGGAGGAAACACCGGGGAGCTGTTTTTT
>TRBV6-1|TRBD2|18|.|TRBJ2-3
CASSVPAGGRGNTDTQYF
TGTGCCAGCAGTGTACCGGCGGGGGGGCGTGGGAACACAGATACGCAGTATTTT
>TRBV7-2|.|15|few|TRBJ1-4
CASTFDRGAGEKLFF
TGTGCCAGCACCTTCGACCGAGGGGCCGGTGAAAAACTGTTTTTT
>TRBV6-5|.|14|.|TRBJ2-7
CASSYWGPSYEQYF
TGTGCCAGCAGTTACTGGGGCCCCTCCTACGAGCAGTACTTC
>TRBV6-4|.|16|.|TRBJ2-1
CASSPSTRNPYNEQFF
TGTGCCAGCAGCCCTAGTACCAGGAACCCATACAATGAGCAGTTCTTC
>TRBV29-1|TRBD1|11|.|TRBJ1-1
CSDTGGVEAFF
TGCAGCGATACAGGGGGCGTTGAAGCTTTCTTT
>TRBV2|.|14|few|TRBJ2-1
CASGDTAPYNEQFF
TGTGCCAGCGGGGACACCGCCCCCTACAATGAGCAGTTCTTC
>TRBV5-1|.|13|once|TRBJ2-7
CASSLPLAYEQYF
TGCGCCAGCAGCCTTCCTCTGGCGTACGAGCAGTACTTC
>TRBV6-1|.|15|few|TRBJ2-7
CASSEWGLRSYEQYF
TGTGCCAGCAGTGAATGGGGACTCCGCTCCTACGAGCAGTACTTC
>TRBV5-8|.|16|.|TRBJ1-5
CASSGTLSSLNQPQHF
TGTGCCAGCAGCGGGACTCTAAGTTCTCTGAATCAGCCCCAGCATTTT
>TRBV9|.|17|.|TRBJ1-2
CASSVSFQGYKEDGYTF
TGTGCCAGCAGCGTCTCTTTCCAGGGGTATAAGGAGGATGGCTACACCTTC
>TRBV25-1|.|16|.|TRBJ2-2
CASSHSGRHNTGELFF
TGTGCCAGCAGTCATTCGGGACGACATAACACCGGGGAGCTGTTTTTT
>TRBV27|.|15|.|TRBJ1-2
CASSPEGPTPYGYTF
TGTGCCAGCAGCCCAGAGGGGCCTACGCCCTATGGCTACACCTTC
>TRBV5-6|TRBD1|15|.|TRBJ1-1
CASNPSRTGGTEAFF
TGTGCCAGCAACCCTTCGCGGACAGGGGGTACTGAAGCTTTCTTT
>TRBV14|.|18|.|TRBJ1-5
CASSQVYEGPNSNQPQHF
TGTGCCAGCAGCCAAGTCTATGAGGGCCCTAATAGCAATCAGCCCCAGCATTTT
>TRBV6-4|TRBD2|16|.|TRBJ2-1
CASSDSSRGGRYEQFF
TGTGCCAGCAGTGACTCCTCGCGGGGGGGCCGATATGAGCAGTTCTTC